The 16 T cell receptor beta chains below were found in one sample sequenced in a study of follicular helper T cells after annual influenza vaccination. Described time point: 2015-2016 season, pre-vaccination. The method was immunoSEQ multiplex PCR; TCRdb's version includes in-frame clones alone and lacks a portion of them. The sample includes approximately 5,100 clones, 80% to 85% seen only once; the top ten take around 0.65%. This specimen was CXCR5- memory CD4+ T cells sorted from blood, taken on the day of influenza vaccination. The receptors shown here come from an adult who received the influenza vaccine.

The genes are TRBV19 and TRBJ1-1; the D gene is possibly TRBD1 (6 bases). The CDR3 contains 13 residues. Trimming took off 11 bases at V and 4 bases at J, with 17 bases between the two ends. Germline V gene lookup returns CDR1 LNHDA and CDR2 SQIVND (reference sequence). The CDR3 sequence: CASGGVSGTEAFF. CDR3 coding DNA: TGTGCCTCGGGGGGCGTCTCGGGCACTGAAGCTTTCTTT. Full variable domain (rest looked up from reference TRBV19 and TRBJ1-1): DGGITQSPKYLFRKEGQNVTLSCEQNLNHDAMYWYRQDPGQGLRLIYYSQIVNDFQKGDIAEGYSVSREKKESFPLTVTSAQKNPTAFYLCASGGVSGTEAFFGQGTRLTVV.

The rearrangement links TRBV21-1 to TRBJ2-7; the DNA was not compared with TRBD1, the D call given in the table. TRBV21-1 is a recognized pseudogene. The CDR3 totals 14 residues. DNA of the CDR3: TGTGCCAGCAGCAAAGGGCAGGGCAGGTACGAGCAGTACTTC. It encodes CASSKGQGRYEQYF.

This clone has just one count. The rearrangement uses TRBV6-1 and TRBJ2-7; no clear D. Germline assignment: CDR1 MNHNS and CDR2 SASEGT. V gave up 6 bases and J gave up 2 bases, with 14 bases separating them. CDR3 size: 14 residues. The CDR3 DNA reads TGTGCCAGCAGGACCCTCCGACACCCCTACGAGCAGTACTTC. This gives the protein CASRTLRHPYEQYF.

The chain employs TRBV7-2 and TRBJ2-1; TRBD1 matches 8 bases. The CDR3 loop spans 15 amino acids. V was clipped by 2 bases and J by 9 bases; unmatched bases: 9. Germline V gene data show CDR1 as SGHTA and CDR2 as FQGNSA. The CDR3, as DNA: TGTGCCAGCAGCTTACAGGGGGCTATCGGGGGTGAGCAGTTCTTC. This translates into CASSLQGAIGGEQFF.

The gene calls are TRBV5-4 and TRBJ2-1; no firm D call. The length of the CDR3 is 12 residues. Between the trimmed V and J ends, which lost 0 bases and 7 bases, there was a span of 5 bases. Germline CDR1 and CDR2: SGHNT and YYREEE (reference sequence). The CDR3 loop is CASSLDQNEQFF. CDR3 DNA sequence: TGTGCCAGCAGCTTGGACCAGAATGAGCAGTTCTTC.

The V gene is TRBV7-9, the J gene TRBJ1-2, with unresolved D. The CDR3 is 13 residues long. The germline V and J ends were trimmed by 3 bases and 4 bases, with 9 bases remaining between them. Looked up from germline, CDR1 is SEHNR and CDR2 is FQNEAQ (reference sequence). The CDR3 here is CASSFSNLYGYTF. The CDR3 nucleotides read TGTGCCAGCAGCTTCAGTAACCTCTATGGCTACACCTTC. Combining the CDR3 with reference TRBV7-9 and TRBJ1-2 gives the whole variable domain DTGVSQNPRHKITKRGQNVTFRCDPISEHNRLYWYRQTLGQGPEFLTYFQNEAQLEKSRLLSDRFSAERPKGSFSTLEIQRTEQGDSAMYLCASSFSNLYGYTFGSGTRLTVV.

This rearrangement joins TRBV7-9 to TRBJ1-5; D call uncertain. Germline lookup yields CDR1 SEHNR and CDR2 FQNEAQ (reference sequence). Trimming took off 1 base at V and 6 bases at J, with 10 bases between the two ends. This CDR3 has 14 amino acids. This CDR3 reads CASSLGPQSQPQHF. In DNA, the CDR3 is TGTGCCAGCAGCTTAGGCCCTCAGAGTCAGCCCCAGCATTTT.

The gene calls are TRBV9 and TRBJ1-6; no clear D gene. This CDR3 region has 14 residues. The germline V gene encodes CDR1 SGDLS and CDR2 YYNGEE. Trimming cost V 3 bases and J 6 bases, with 10 bases left between them. CDR3 amino acids: CASSAEHPNSPLHF. In DNA form, the CDR3 reads TGTGCCAGCAGCGCAGAACACCCTAATTCACCCCTCCACTTT.

The chain joins TRBV6-5 to TRBJ1-6; possible D gene TRBD1, 5 bases. V was pared by 5 bases and J by 7 bases, with 12 bases between. CDR1 is MNHEY, CDR2 SVGAGI, per germline. This CDR3 region has 14 residues. CDR3 region: CASSQRTSNSPLHF. CDR3 in DNA: TGTGCCAGCAGTCAAAGGACATCGAATTCACCCCTCCACTTT.

The J gene is TRBJ2-5, the V gene TRBV5-1; 9 nucleotides line up with TRBD2. V lost 7 bases, J lost 4 bases, and 11 bases stayed unmatched. Germline CDR1 and CDR2: SGHRS and YFSETQ. This CDR3 is built from 15 residues. The CDR3 nucleotides read TGCGCCAGCGGGGCGGGAGGGCCGATGGGAGAGACCCAGTACTTC. It yields the protein CASGAGGPMGETQYF. Filled out from reference TRBV5-1 and TRBJ2-5, the complete variable domain reads KAGVTQTPRYLIKTRGQQVTLSCSPISGHRSVSWYQQTPGQGLQFLFEYFSETQRNKGNFPGRFSGRQFSNSRSEMNVSTLELGDSALYLCASGAGGPMGETQYFGPGTRLLVL.

The genes are TRBV5-1 and TRBJ1-3; D unresolved. V shed 0 bases and J shed 1 base, with 5 bases lying between them. This CDR3 is 14 amino acids long. In germline, CDR1 is SGHRS, CDR2 YFSETQ. Here the CDR3 DNA reads TGCGCCAGCAGCTTGGGGTGGTCTGGAAACACCATATATTTT. Protein sequence: CASSLGWSGNTIYF.

J is TRBJ2-7 and V is TRBV7-9, with D possibly matching TRBD2 (6 bases). This CDR3 is built from 15 residues. CDR1 SEHNR and CDR2 FQNEAQ come from the germline V gene (reference sequence). With 0 bases removed from V and 2 bases from J, the gap between germline ends came to 11 bases. In DNA, the CDR3 is TGTGCCAGCAGCTTAGCGGGAGGTCTCACCTACGAGCAGTACTTC. Translation: CASSLAGGLTYEQYF.

Only a few counts were recorded for this clone. The chain's CDR3 is CASSLPYRGYGYTF. DNA for the CDR3: TGTGCCAGCAGCTTACCCTACAGGGGGTATGGCTACACCTTC. The chain uses TRBV7-2 and TRBJ1-2; TRBD1 aligns across 8 bases. V was pared by 2 bases and J by 5 bases, with 4 bases of the junction left unmatched. The CDR3 totals 14 residues. Germline loops: CDR1 SGHTA, CDR2 FQGNSA.

The rearrangement joins TRBV15 to TRBJ2-7, with a tentative D call TRBD2 (6 bases). CDR3 length equals 14 residues. V lost 3 bases and J lost 5, with 14 bases in between. Germline loops: CDR1 LNHNV, CDR2 YYDKDF (reference sequence). CDR3 bases: TGTGCCACCAGCAGGGAGGGGTCCGCGCACGAGCAGTACTTC. This codes for CATSREGSAHEQYF.

The chain is built from TRBV5-1 and TRBJ1-4; D gene unclear. CDR3 length equals 15 residues. The V gene's germline CDR1 is SGHRS and CDR2 YFSETQ. V lost 5 bases to trimming and J lost 4 bases, with 15 bases between them. The CDR3 protein is CASSPGERLNEKLFF. The CDR3 DNA follows: TGCGCCAGCAGTCCGGGCGAGAGACTTAATGAAAAACTGTTTTTT.

A few counts support this clone. This chain connects TRBV2 to TRBJ1-2; D is unclear. The CDR3 consists of 13 residues. Germline CDR1 reads SNHLY; CDR2 reads FYNNEI. V dropped 5 bases and J dropped 2 bases, with 9 bases sitting between them. DNA for the CDR3: TGTGCCAGCAGTTTTATGGTAAACTATGGCTACACCTTC. Amino acid sequence: CASSFMVNYGYTF.